The T cell receptor beta chain under discussion was sequenced for a study of beta chain features in type 1 diabetes. Study overall: All of the samples together had over 90 million sorted cells examined. Study outcomes and limitations: VDJ junctions from patients with type 1 diabetes contained fewer insertions and more deletions.

Sorting gave populations that all exceeded 98% purity. The whole isolated RNA underwent reverse transcription, so sequencing captured expressed TCRB transcripts. Produced via immunoSEQ multiplex PCR; TCRdb's table is partial and in-frame only. The table shows tens of thousands of clones, with around three fifths occurring only once. The CDR3 length is 15 residues. From germline, CDR1 is SGHVS and CDR2 FQNEAQ. Deletions cut 5 bases from V and 1 base from J, with 12 bases between. In this sample, this clone turned up a few times. Its antigen remains unidentified. The sequence was obtained from a woman between 18 and 29 years old in good health. Specimen: Tregs from blood. The J gene is TRBJ2-1, the V gene TRBV7-8; D is unresolved. CDR3 sequence: CASSVDSWSYNEQFF. The CDR3 DNA reads as TGTGCCAGCAGCGTTGACTCGTGGTCCTACAATGAGCAGTTCTTC.